This TCR beta chain was sequenced during a study of cytomegalovirus exposure and HLA in healthy donors. On the study more broadly: The 120 or so validation repertoires used the same platform as the 600 to 750 first-cohort repertoires (as reported by a later analysis). Study outcomes and limitations: It was confirmed in vitro that three of the CMV-associated chains were specific for CMV antigens. 150 to 200 TCR beta chains were listed as cytomegalovirus-associated.

Germline CDR1 SGHTS, CDR2 YDEGEE. CDR3 size: 16 residues. Using immunoSEQ multiplex PCR, the repertoire was profiled, and TCRdb retains in-frame clones only, with some absent. The sample has 75,000 to 85,000 clones; roughly 91% are singletons. The donors formed part of the approximately 120-subject validation cohort, distinct from the roughly 640-subject first cohort. Points on this clone: Its target is not known. The junction departs from germline at one end; a sequencing error may be responsible.

This chain joins TRBV5-8 and TRBJ2-7; no clear D. Sequencing used PBMCs. This receptor was obtained from a young man in good health and CMV-seronegative. CDR3 sequence: CASTLSERRSSYEQYF. CDR3 nucleotide sequence: TGTGCCAGCACCTTGAGCGAAAGACGGAGCTCCTACGAGCAGTACTTC.